This T cell receptor beta chain was captured in a study of cytomegalovirus exposure and HLA in healthy donors. Background on the study: Later, an analysis reported that the 95 to 150 validation repertoires had used the same platform as the approximately 660 first-cohort repertoires.

With respect to this clone: Antigen unknown.

TCRdb's table, derived via immunoSEQ multiplex PCR, lists solely in-frame clones and lacks some. The sample lists about 200,000 clones; 70% to 90% were seen once. Findings and caveats of the study: The TCR clusters that emerged in the first cohort tended, a later analysis found, to co-occur in the approximately 130 validation repertoires. A few of the chains that were CMV-associated were confirmed in vitro to be specific for CMV antigens.

Per the germline V gene, CDR1 is SGHVS and CDR2 is FQNEAQ. This CDR3 region has 13 residues. V lost 3 bases to trimming and J lost 2 bases, with 5 bases between them. The sequence came from a young woman in good health and CMV-seronegative. The V gene is TRBV7-8, the J gene TRBJ1-5; no reliable D call. The specimen was PBMCs. The chain's CDR3 is CASSFDGNQPQHF. CDR3 DNA: TGTGCCAGCAGCTTTGACGGCAATCAGCCCCAGCATTTT.